This T cell receptor (beta chain) came from a study of Graves' ophthalmopathy and Graves' hyperthyroidism. In its sample, this clonotype was seen a few times. Its antigen is unidentified. One junction end does not reproduce the germline sequence, and a read error may be involved. Study-level points and caveats: Classification of ophthalmopathy versus stable hyperthyroidism by a 13-signature model yielded around 88% sensitivity and about 81% specificity. Blood repertoires reportedly contained most expanded thyroid clonotypes above 0.001 frequency.

Ages of hyperthyroidism patients ran from 18 to 65, and their diagnoses were new, under 2 months' duration. Other autoimmune diseases, uncontrolled infections, pregnancy or lactation excluded patients from enrollment. Amplified material comprised TCR beta CDR3 regions derived from RNA transcripts. First-round RT-PCR used HTBI primers; second-round multiplex PCR followed. TCRdb reanalysed the multiplex PCR reads using MiXCR and keeps one entry per CDR3 protein. In the table there are about 1.1 million distinct CDR3 sequences, about two fifths of which are singletons. Germline loops: CDR1 ENHRY, CDR2 SYGVKD. The CDR3 has 15 residues.

The V gene is TRBV10-3, the J gene TRBJ2-2, with D possibly being TRBD1 (6 bases). The receptor's source is an adult man with Graves' hyperthyroidism. Sequencing used peripheral blood or thyroid tissue (not recorded which). CDR3 nucleotide sequence: TGTGCCGTCAGTGGGCCGACAGGGAACACCGGGGAGCTGTTTTTT. Residues: CAVSGPTGNTGELFF.